Following are 22 T cell receptor beta chains from one sample sequenced in a study of beta chain features in type 1 diabetes. Sequenced material consisted of expressed TCRB transcripts (all of the isolated RNA was reverse transcribed). Sequencing used immunoSEQ multiplex PCR; TCRdb keeps in-frame clones, though not all of them. This sample has some 400,000 clones, with around 16% found just once. The source material was naive CD4+ T cells from blood. The receptors derive from a woman under 30 in good health.

This clone was seen only a few times. The chain is built from TRBV19 and TRBJ2-7; D gene unclear. Trimming cost V 4 bases and J 2 bases, with 9 bases left between them. CDR1 is LNHDA and CDR2 is SQIVND in the germline V gene (reference sequence). The CDR3 is 13 residues long. The CDR3 here is CASSKTRTYEQYF. As DNA, the CDR3 is TGTGCCAGTAGTAAAACAAGAACCTACGAGCAGTACTTC.

This clone came up a few times. Given the absence of the conserved phenylalanine or tryptophan at the CDR3 end, a read error is likely. The V and J genes are TRBV29-1 and TRBJ1-2; TRBD1 agrees at 12 bases. V lost 8 bases and J lost 7; bases outside the gene matches: 8. The CDR3 has 13 amino acids. The germline V gene has CDR1 SQVTM and CDR2 ANQGSEA. This CDR3 is CSSRDRGRGGYTL. The DNA of the CDR3 is TGCAGCTCCCGGGACAGGGGGCGAGGTGGCTACACCCTC.

In its sample, this clone was seen a few times. The rearrangement joins TRBV28 to TRBJ2-7, with 9 bases fitting TRBD2. CDR1 and CDR2 from the germline V gene are MDHEN and SYDVKM. Losses at the gene ends were 2 bases for V and 0 bases for J; bases not matched to a gene: 5. The CDR3 runs 16 residues. CDR3 in DNA: TGTGCCAGCAGTTTAGATTTGCGGGAGGGCTCCTACGAGCAGTACTTC. Residues: CASSLDLREGSYEQYF.

This rearrangement joins TRBV28 to TRBJ2-1; D uncertain. CDR3 size: 14 residues. The germline V gene encodes CDR1 MDHEN and CDR2 SYDVKM. V was cut by 5 bases and J by 0 bases, with 8 bases left in between. The DNA of the CDR3 is TGTGCCAGCAGTCCTAGTAACTCCTACAATGAGCAGTTCTTC. Translated, it gives CASSPSNSYNEQFF.

V gene TRBV5-1 combines with J gene TRBJ2-7; 14 bases are a match to TRBD2. Germline assignment: CDR1 SGHRS and CDR2 YFSETQ. This CDR3 has 15 amino acids. With V trimmed by 3 bases and J by 4 bases, 3 bases remained unmatched. CDR3 DNA sequence: TGCGCCAGCAGCTACCGGACTAGCGGGAGGTACGAGCAGTACTTC. Its translation: CASSYRTSGRYEQYF.

The chain links TRBV7-9 to TRBJ2-6; D gene uncertain. Germline CDR1 reads SEHNR; CDR2 reads FQNEAQ (reference sequence). This CDR3 has 16 amino acids. V dropped 4 bases and J dropped 0 bases, with 10 bases sitting between them. CDR3 nucleotide sequence: TGTGCCAGCAGCTACCAACGGAGCTCTGGGGCCAACGTCCTGACTTTC. It encodes CASSYQRSSGANVLTF.

This clone was detected only a few times. CDR3 protein: CASSQRDRELGYTF. The CDR3 DNA follows: TGTGCCAGCAGCCAACGAGACAGGGAGTTGGGCTACACCTTC. The rearrangement joins TRBV4-2 to TRBJ1-2; 7 nucleotides line up with TRBD1. The germline V gene encodes CDR1 LGHNA and CDR2 YNFKEQ. J lost 8 bases, V lost 2 bases, and 8 bases had no gene match. The CDR3 spans 14 residues.

This clone occurred a few times. The rearrangement uses TRBV25-1 and TRBJ2-6; 10 nucleotides align to TRBD1. The germline V gene has CDR1 MGHDK and CDR2 SYGVNS. V lost 4 bases and J lost 2; bases outside the gene matches: 8. The CDR3 is 18 amino acids. The CDR3 DNA is TGTGCCAGCAGTGCGAGTCCGGGACAGGGGACTGGGGCCAACGTCCTGACTTTC. Its protein product is CASSASPGQGTGANVLTF.

The table lists this clone with a few counts. The chain carries TRBV29-1 and TRBJ2-3, with D possibly matching TRBD2 (5 bases). V lost 4 bases and J 0 bases, leaving 11 bases between the germline ends. Germline assignment: CDR1 SQVTM and CDR2 ANQGSEA. The CDR3 covers 14 residues. The CDR3 region has the DNA TGCAGCGTTGGTAAAGCGGCTAGCACAGATACGCAGTATTTT. It encodes CSVGKAASTDTQYF.

This clone was observed a few times. The chain has TRBV29-1 and TRBJ1-1, with D hard to call. Germline V gene lookup returns CDR1 SQVTM and CDR2 ANQGSEA. This CDR3 is built from 14 residues. The V and J ends lost 6 bases and 4 bases respectively, with 18 bases between them. The CDR3 is CSVLGRFGSTEAFF. The CDR3 DNA reads as TGCAGCGTCCTAGGGAGATTTGGAAGCACTGAAGCTTTCTTT.

This clone was observed a few times. The rearrangement links TRBV4-1 to TRBJ2-7; 8 bases align to TRBD1. The germline gives CDR1 MGHRA, CDR2 YSYEKL. The CDR3 has 17 amino acids. V shed 0 bases, J shed 6 bases, and the junction held 13 bases outside the gene matches. Here the CDR3 reads CASSQDVNRQGFGEQYF. The CDR3 DNA is TGCGCCAGCAGCCAAGATGTAAACCGACAGGGGTTCGGCGAGCAGTACTTC.

V usage is TRBV7-9 and J usage is TRBJ1-1, with TRBD1 matching over 9 bases. The germline V gene has CDR1 SEHNR and CDR2 FQNEAQ (reference sequence). J gave up 4 bases and V 7 bases, and 10 bases lay outside the gene matches. The CDR3 has 15 amino acids. CDR3 nucleotide sequence: TGTGCCAGCAACCTCTCAACACAGGGGGCCACTGAAGCTTTCTTT. It codes for CASNLSTQGATEAFF.

V is TRBV4-1 and J is TRBJ2-3; 10 nucleotides agree with TRBD1. Losses at the gene ends were 1 base for V and 6 bases for J; bases not matched to a gene: 7. The CDR3 is 16 residues long. Germline V gene data show CDR1 as MGHRA and CDR2 as YSYEKL. CDR3 coding DNA: TGCGCCAGCAGCCAAGTCCGGGACAGGGGTTTGGATACGCAGTATTTT. Translating gives CASSQVRDRGLDTQYF.

This clone was picked up a small number of times. This chain links TRBV4-2 with TRBJ2-5; TRBD1 agrees at 7 bases. The CDR3 contains 18 residues. Germline CDR1 LGHNA, CDR2 YNFKEQ. The ends lost 1 base at V and 1 base at J; junction bases unmatched: 12. This chain's CDR3 is CASSQGRGDSLSQETQYF. As DNA, the CDR3 is TGTGCCAGCAGCCAAGGGCGAGGGGACAGCTTATCCCAAGAGACCCAGTACTTC.

V usage is TRBV20-1 and J usage is TRBJ1-4; 7 nucleotides agree with TRBD1. With V trimmed by 6 bases and J by 6 bases, 1 base remained unmatched. In germline, CDR1 is DFQATT, CDR2 SNEGSKA (reference sequence). This CDR3 comprises 11 residues. CDR3 region: CSAGQYEKLFF. The CDR3 DNA follows: TGCAGTGCGGGACAGTATGAAAAACTGTTTTTT.

V is TRBV5-4 and J is TRBJ2-1; 12 bases line up with TRBD2. CDR3 size: 16 residues. Trimming removed 2 bases from V and 4 bases from J; junction bases left unmatched: 4. CDR1 and CDR2 from the germline V gene are SGHNT and YYREEE (reference sequence). The CDR3 protein is CASSLGTSGQYNEQFF. The CDR3 DNA reads as TGTGCCAGCAGCTTAGGGACTAGCGGGCAATACAATGAGCAGTTCTTC.

This sequence joins TRBV30 and TRBJ1-1; 7 nucleotides agree with TRBD1. Per germline, CDR1 GTSNPN and CDR2 SVGIG (reference sequence). Losses at the gene ends were 3 bases for V and 7 bases for J; bases not matched to a gene: 2. CDR3 size: 11 residues. The CDR3 protein is CAWRWTGEAFF. In DNA, the CDR3 is TGTGCCTGGAGGTGGACAGGTGAAGCTTTCTTT. The entire variable domain, with the rest obtained from reference TRBV30 and TRBJ1-1, is as follows: SQTIHQWPATLVQPVGSPLSLECTVEGTSNPNLYWYRQAAGRGLQLLFYSVGIGQISSEVPQNLSASRPQDRQFILSSKKLLLSDSGFYLCAWRWTGEAFFGQGTRLTVV.

In its sample, this clone was seen a few times. The rearrangement links TRBV18 to TRBJ2-2; a possible D gene is TRBD2 (6 bases). Trimming cost V 3 bases and J 4 bases, with 12 bases left between them. CDR3 size: 15 residues. The germline V gene encodes CDR1 KGHSH and CDR2 LQKENI. The CDR3 DNA follows: TGTGCCAGCTCACCGTATCTGGAGGGCACCGGGGAGCTGTTTTTT. Its protein is CASSPYLEGTGELFF.

This clone turned up a few times. V gene TRBV6-5 combines with J gene TRBJ1-1; D perhaps matches TRBD1 (5 bases). V shed 3 bases and J shed 0 bases, with 8 bases lying between them. The germline CDR1 and CDR2 sequences are MNHEY and SVGAGI. The CDR3 is 14 amino acids. CDR3 loop: CASSYQGMNTEAFF. In DNA form, the CDR3 reads TGTGCCAGCAGTTATCAGGGTATGAACACTGAAGCTTTCTTT.

The chain employs TRBV7-2 and TRBJ1-1, with unresolved D. The CDR3 is 12 residues long. Trimming pared 8 bases from V and 4 bases from J, leaving 11 bases between. Germline V lookup: CDR1 SGHTA, CDR2 FQGNSA. As DNA, the CDR3 is TGTGCCAGCTCCATGAGCGGCACTGAAGCTTTCTTT. This translates into CASSMSGTEAFF.

Concerning this clone itself: Other DNA sequences in the sample encode the same CDR3. V is TRBV9 and J is TRBJ2-1; D is ambiguous. The CDR3 is made up of 12 amino acids. Trimming pared 0 bases from V and 7 bases from J, leaving 5 bases between. Germline V lookup: CDR1 SGDLS, CDR2 YYNGEE. CDR3 sequence: CASSVATNEQFF. DNA of the CDR3: TGTGCCAGCAGCGTAGCAACAAATGAGCAGTTCTTC. Full variable domain (missing parts from reference TRBV9 and TRBJ2-1): DSGVTQTPKHLITATGQRVTLRCSPRSGDLSVYWYQQSLDQGLQFLIQYYNGEERAKGNILERFSAQQFPDLHSELNLSSLELGDSALYFCASSVATNEQFFGPGTRLTVL.

This clone was picked up a small number of times. The chain has TRBV6-5 and TRBJ2-7, with D unresolved. CDR3 length: 13 residues. Germline CDR1 reads MNHEY; CDR2 reads SVGAGI. V shed 2 bases and J shed 2 bases, with 7 bases lying between them. CDR3 bases: TGTGCCAGCAGTTACCCAGAAACCTACGAGCAGTACTTC. Residues: CASSYPETYEQYF.